This T cell receptor (beta chain) was documented in a study of blood T cell repertoires in COVID-19. Study summary: Samples taken during acute and convalescent COVID-19 were collected in the United States, Italy and Spain. PBMCs, B-cell-depleted T cells, or T cells were the source of the cDNA or gDNA that made up the material.

Trimming stripped 6 bases from V and 2 bases from J, with 25 bases between. The CDR3 is made up of 19 amino acids. CDR1 is SNHLY and CDR2 is FYNNEI in the germline V gene. Individuals drawn from some 25 US areas were roughly 18 to 95 years old. In the original workflow: Amplification from reference gene primers served as the basis for estimated nucleated cell counts. Repertoires were generated with immunoSEQ multiplex PCR, while TCRdb's copy carries only in-frame clones and drops some. Clone size and the V and J calls come from that table; the DNA yielded D and trimming. The sample contains more than 300,000 clones, approximately 87% of which appear only once.

The sample was PBMCs or T cells enriched from blood (not recorded which). J is TRBJ2-2 and V is TRBV2; D possibly corresponds to TRBD1 (5 bases). The source of this sequence is a man between 35 and 55 years old in a cohort exposed to, infected with or recovered from COVID-19 (not recorded which). CDR3 sequence (DNA): TGTGCCAGCAGCGACTCTAAGGGGATTTCGTCCTTAAACACCGGGGAGCTGTTTTTT. This translates into CASSDSKGISSLNTGELFF.